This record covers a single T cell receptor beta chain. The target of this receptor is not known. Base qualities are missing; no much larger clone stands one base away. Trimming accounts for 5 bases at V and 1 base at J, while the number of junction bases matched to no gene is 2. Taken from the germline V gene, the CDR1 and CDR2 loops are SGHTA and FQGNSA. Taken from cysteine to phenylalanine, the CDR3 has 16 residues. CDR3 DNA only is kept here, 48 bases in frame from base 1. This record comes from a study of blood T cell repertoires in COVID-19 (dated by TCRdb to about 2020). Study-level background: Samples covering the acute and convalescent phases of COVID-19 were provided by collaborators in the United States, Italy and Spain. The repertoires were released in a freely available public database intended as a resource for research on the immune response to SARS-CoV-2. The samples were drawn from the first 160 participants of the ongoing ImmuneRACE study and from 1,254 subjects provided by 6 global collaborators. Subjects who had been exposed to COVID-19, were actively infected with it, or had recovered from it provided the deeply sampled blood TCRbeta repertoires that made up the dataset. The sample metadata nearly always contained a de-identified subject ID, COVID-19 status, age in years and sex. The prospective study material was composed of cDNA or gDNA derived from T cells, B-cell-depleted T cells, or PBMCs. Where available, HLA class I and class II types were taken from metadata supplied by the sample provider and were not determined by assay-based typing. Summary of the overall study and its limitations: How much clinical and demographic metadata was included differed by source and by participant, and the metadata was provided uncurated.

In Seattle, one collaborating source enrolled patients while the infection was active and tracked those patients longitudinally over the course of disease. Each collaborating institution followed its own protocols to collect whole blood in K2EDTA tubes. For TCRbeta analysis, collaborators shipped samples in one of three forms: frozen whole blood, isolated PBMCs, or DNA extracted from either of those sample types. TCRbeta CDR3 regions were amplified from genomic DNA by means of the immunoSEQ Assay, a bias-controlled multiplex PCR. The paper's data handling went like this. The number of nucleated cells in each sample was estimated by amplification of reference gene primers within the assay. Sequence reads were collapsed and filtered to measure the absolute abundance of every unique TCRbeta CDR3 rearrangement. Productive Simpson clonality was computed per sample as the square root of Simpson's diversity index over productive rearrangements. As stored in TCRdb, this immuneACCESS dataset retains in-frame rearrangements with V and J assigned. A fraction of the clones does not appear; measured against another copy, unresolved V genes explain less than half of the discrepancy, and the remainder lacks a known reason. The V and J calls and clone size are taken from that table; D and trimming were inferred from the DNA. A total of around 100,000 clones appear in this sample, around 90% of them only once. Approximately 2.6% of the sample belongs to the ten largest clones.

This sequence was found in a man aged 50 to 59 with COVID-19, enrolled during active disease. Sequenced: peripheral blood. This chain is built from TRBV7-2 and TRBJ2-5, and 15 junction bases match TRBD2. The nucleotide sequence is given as TGTGCCAGCAGCCCGGGACTAGCGGGGGGCCAAGAGACCCAGTACTTC. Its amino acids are CASSPGLAGGQETQYF.